This T cell receptor (beta chain) was sequenced in a study of T-cell reconstitution after alpha-beta-depleted transplantation in children. The CDR3 extends over 16 amino acids. Study-wide findings and caveats: When one year had passed after transplant, most T-cell counts and diversity came from newly produced T cells. Where some patients showed high TCRbeta diversity at day 60, it came from recipient T cells and thymic progenitors that had survived. Several hundred graft clones that had expanded were reportedly the source of alpha-beta T cells about two months after transplant.

Unique molecular identifiers were incorporated when the TCRbeta library was constructed. TCRdb called the PCR reads again in MiXCR, with one record for every CDR3 protein. The sample holds some 120,000 distinct CDR3 sequences; about 21% are singletons and the top ten take under 12%. The sample holds a few counts of this clonotype. Its antigen is unidentified. The source of this sequence is a male patient between 2 and 10 years old who had a stem cell transplant for chronic granulomatous disease, so the T cells may come from the graft donor. This sequence joins TRBV21-1 and TRBJ1-1; the D call in the table, TRBD1, was not verified against the DNA. TRBV21-1 is tagged as a pseudogene. Here the sequenced sample was PBMCs, mostly from graft donor cells, taken 180 days after TCRalphabeta/CD19-depleted stem cell transplant. In DNA, the CDR3 is TGTGCCAGCAGCAAAGCGATACCCAGGGCTTGGTCTGAAGCTTTCTTT. Translation: CASSKAIPRAWSEAFF.